This T cell receptor (beta chain) originates from a study of blood T cell repertoires in COVID-19. Germline V gives CDR1 SGHTA, CDR2 FQGNSA. V dropped 4 bases and J dropped 4 bases, with 13 bases sitting between them. The CDR3 totals 14 residues. Original data processing: Reference gene primer amplification gave estimated nucleated cell counts. Libraries were prepared by immunoSEQ multiplex PCR; TCRdb keeps only in-frame clonotypes and omits some of them. V and J calls and clone size are as listed in that table; D and trimming were resolved from the DNA. The sample holds approximately 130,000 clones, approximately 87% seen once.

This chain connects TRBV7-2 to TRBJ1-2; tentative D call: TRBD1 (5 bases). Sequences were obtained from peripheral blood. This receptor was identified in a man aged 50-59 years with active COVID-19. The CDR3 here is CASSSSGGIYGYTF. CDR3 DNA: TGTGCCAGCAGCTCGTCCGGGGGAATCTATGGCTACACCTTC.